The next 23 T cell receptor beta chains were all read from a single sample in a study of CXCR3-negative and CXCR3-positive naive CD8 T cells. Libraries were UMI-labeled 5' RACE TRB cDNA. TCRdb reprocessed the 5' RACE reads, with one entry per CDR3 protein and no DNA. The sample has fewer than 60,000 distinct CDR3 sequences. Sample: memory CD8+ T cells from blood. The receptors stem from a human donor in good health. Some clones in this sample may be carry-over from other donors' samples.

This chain uses TRBV29-1 with TRBJ2-4. CDR1 and CDR2 (germline): SQVTM, ANQGSEA. CDR3 size: 12 residues. The CDR3: CSVKLAKNIQYF.

The chain recombines TRBV6-2 or TRBV6-3 with TRBJ2-1. Germline CDR1 and CDR2: MNHEY and SVGEGT. The CDR3 runs to 14 residues. The CDR3 spells CASSTHDKLGEQFF.

The V and J genes are TRBV28 and TRBJ1-2; TCRdb picks TRBD1, but there is no DNA to check that call. Germline CDR1 is MDHEN and CDR2 is SYDVKM. The CDR3 consists of 13 residues. The CDR3 sequence is CASSLRQGGGYTF.

CDR3 protein: CSVEEGPDGEGYTF. The chain uses TRBV29-1 and TRBJ1-2; the D gene TCRdb calls, TRBD1, cannot be checked with no DNA. Germline V CDR1 and CDR2: SQVTM, ANQGSEA. The CDR3 spans 14 residues.

The chain recombines TRBV29-1 with TRBJ2-7; TCRdb designates TRBD1, a call that cannot be tested without DNA. The CDR3 runs to 12 residues. Germline V gives CDR1 SQVTM, CDR2 ANQGSEA. CDR3 sequence: CSALTGSYEQYF.

The chain has TRBV20-1 and TRBJ2-1; TCRdb picks TRBD1, but there is no DNA to check that call. The CDR3 extends over 14 amino acids. Germline-derived CDR1 and CDR2 are DFQATT and SNEGSKA (reference sequence). The CDR3: CSARGRDGYNEQFF.

This clonotype shows up as large by frequency. The chain is built from TRBV25-1 and TRBJ2-2. The germline V gene encodes CDR1 MGHDK and CDR2 SYGVNS. The CDR3 runs 13 residues. CDR3 loop: CASSESEIGELFF.

The gene calls are TRBV29-1 and TRBJ1-2. The germline V gene has CDR1 SQVTM and CDR2 ANQGSEA. The CDR3 consists of 13 residues. The CDR3: CSVDPGGNYGYTF.

The chain is built from TRBV30 and TRBJ2-5; as DNA is missing, the TRBD2 call by TCRdb cannot be tested. Germline V gives CDR1 GTSNPN, CDR2 SVGIG (reference sequence). CDR3 length: 15 residues. The CDR3 loop is CAWSASGGSLETQYF.

The chain combines TRBV6-2 or TRBV6-3 with TRBJ1-6; checking the TCRdb D call of TRBD1 is not possible without DNA. Germline loops: CDR1 MNHEY, CDR2 SVGEGT. This CDR3 has 13 amino acids. The CDR3 loop reads CASGDAENSPLHF.

The chain recombines TRBV7-9 with TRBJ1-4; without DNA, the TCRdb call of TRBD1 cannot be checked. Germline-derived CDR1 and CDR2 are SEHNR and FQNEAQ (reference sequence). CDR3 length: 15 residues. The CDR3 sequence: CASSSRTGEIEKLFF.

The V call is TRBV11-3, the J call TRBJ2-6; TCRdb names TRBD1, which stays unverified in the absence of DNA. This CDR3 spans 19 amino acids. Looked up from germline, CDR1 is SGHNT and CDR2 is YENEEA. The CDR3: CASQRQGFMIPAGANVLTF.

The chain joins TRBV6-5 to TRBJ2-3; no DNA is available, so the TRBD1 call from TCRdb remains unchecked. This CDR3 comprises 16 residues. Germline V gene sequence: CDR1 MNHEY, CDR2 SVGAGI. The CDR3 sequence: CASRTGTGVPTDTQYF.

The chain couples TRBV20-1 to TRBJ1-1. The CDR3 totals 13 residues. Per germline, CDR1 DFQATT and CDR2 SNEGSKA (reference sequence). The CDR3 protein is CSARISWNTEAFF.

The chain's CDR3 is CASSREVRGVGNQPQHF. The chain employs TRBV14 and TRBJ1-5. The germline V gene has CDR1 SGHDN and CDR2 FVKESK. There are 17 residues in the CDR3.

The chain has TRBV2 and TRBJ2-7. Germline CDR1 is SNHLY and CDR2 is FYNNEI. The CDR3 is 13 residues long. The CDR3 sequence is CASSERGSYEQYF.

CDR3 region: CASSLYVGTEAFF. This chain joins TRBV11-2 and TRBJ1-1. The germline V gene encodes CDR1 SGHAT and CDR2 FQNNGV. The length of the CDR3 is 13 residues.

This chain links TRBV28 with TRBJ2-1; TCRdb lists TRBD1, though no DNA is available to test this call. This CDR3 comprises 17 residues. Germline V gene sequence: CDR1 MDHEN, CDR2 SYDVKM. CDR3 sequence reads: CASSLGLAGLGGNEQFF.

The J gene is TRBJ2-5, the V gene TRBV10-3; TCRdb's assignment of TRBD2 cannot be checked, as there is no DNA. Per the germline V gene, CDR1 is ENHRY and CDR2 is SYGVKD. This CDR3 region has 13 residues. The CDR3 spells CAIRGGAIGTQYF.

The chain has TRBV6-5 and TRBJ2-2; with no DNA, the TCRdb D assignment of TRBD1 cannot be verified. This CDR3 spans 14 amino acids. Germline CDR1 is MNHEY and CDR2 is SVGAGI. Here the CDR3 reads CASSYSEGAGELFF.

This chain uses TRBV12-3 or TRBV12-4 with TRBJ2-3; TCRdb gives TRBD2 as the D gene, but with no DNA this cannot be confirmed. The length of the CDR3 is 15 residues. CDR3 protein: CASSPLGESTDTQYF.

The chain carries TRBV4-1 and TRBJ1-6. The CDR3 totals 18 residues. CDR1 and CDR2 from the germline V gene are MGHRA and YSYEKL. CDR3 amino acids: CASSQDTGRGDYGSPLHF.

The chain combines TRBV6-5 with TRBJ2-7; TCRdb selects TRBD1, and the lack of DNA leaves this call unchecked. Germline assignment: CDR1 MNHEY and CDR2 SVGAGI. The CDR3 extends over 16 amino acids. The CDR3 loop is CASRPDRGLGTYDQYF.